The sequence of this T cell receptor beta chain was determined in a study of spatial heterogeneity in lung cancer. Across the whole study: In raw reads, more than 9.5 appearances on average were recorded for each unique TCR and UMI combination.

TCR cDNA molecules were tagged individually, and each one carried a unique molecular identifier. MiXCR was run by TCRdb on the 5' RACE reads, yielding one entry per CDR3 protein. The sample consists of around 87,000 distinct CDR3 sequences, 9.5% to 15% of them appearing once. This CDR3 is built from 17 residues. Germline CDR1 reads LGHDT; CDR2 reads YNNKEL (reference sequence). V was clipped by 4 bases and J by 1 base; unmatched bases: 6. Time point indicated: sample taken at primary tumor resection. The cohort: 70 to 85 early-stage, untreated non-small cell lung cancer patients. No cell sorting; template was whole RNA from tumor, lung tissue or PBMC.

The sample here was PBMCs, taken at surgery. The TCR comes from a male donor with early-stage non-small cell lung cancer. The V call is TRBV3-1, the J call TRBJ1-6; 8 bases fit TRBD1. The CDR3 here is CASSRGQGGSYNSPLHF. CDR3 sequence (DNA): TGTGCCAGCAGCCGCGGACAGGGAGGGTCCTATAATTCACCCCTCCACTTT.